Below, 21 T cell receptor beta chains from the same sample are listed, as sequenced in a study of T cells in Graves' hyperthyroidism and ophthalmopathy (dated by TCRdb to between 2019 and 2020). The protocol used for the library was multiplex PCR. Sequencing instrument: Illumina HiSeq 2000. The TCR beta CDR3 regions were amplified from RNA transcripts. The first round of RT-PCR for the TCR CDR3 was performed with the HTBI primer set and the Qiagen OneStep RT-PCR kit. The raw public data were reprocessed by TCRdb itself: fastp quality trimming at Q25, MiXCR clonotype calling, in-frame beta chains only. Records with the same CDR3 protein are collapsed into one entry carrying the most frequent genes and DNA. The sample records more than 550,000 distinct CDR3 sequences, over 40% of which are singletons. About 7% of the sample comes from the top ten. What was sequenced was peripheral blood or thyroid tissue (not recorded which). These receptors were taken from an adult man with Graves' disease, either hyperthyroidism or ophthalmopathy (not recorded which).

This clonotype was picked up a small number of times. This rearrangement joins TRBV5-1 to TRBJ1-6; TRBD1 matches at 8 bases. The CDR3 consists of 14 residues. Germline lookup yields CDR1 SGHRS and CDR2 YFSETQ. The J segment lost 7 bases and the V segment lost 4 bases, leaving 4 bases of the junction unmatched. Here the CDR3 reads CASSTRTGNSPLHF. As DNA, the CDR3 is TGCGCCAGCAGCACAAGGACAGGGAATTCACCCCTCCACTTT.

This chain links TRBV7-9 with TRBJ1-1; D not resolved. The CDR3 is made up of 11 amino acids. The V and J ends lost 7 bases and 4 bases respectively, with 7 bases between them. Looked up from germline, CDR1 is SEHNR and CDR2 is FQNEAQ (reference sequence). CDR3 amino acids: CASTLGTEAFF. In DNA form, the CDR3 reads TGTGCCAGCACCCTCGGCACTGAAGCTTTCTTT.

The chain uses TRBV20-1 and TRBJ1-2; D call uncertain. This CDR3 has 13 amino acids. Trimming left V 4 bases short and J 4 bases short, with 13 bases between. Germline V CDR1 and CDR2: DFQATT, SNEGSKA (reference sequence). The CDR3 bases are TGCAGTGCTAAGGGCAGCCCTAGCTATGGCTACACCTTC. Its translation: CSAKGSPSYGYTF.

The chain is built from TRBV12-3 or TRBV12-4 and TRBJ1-2; the D gene is possibly TRBD1 (5 bases). This CDR3 has 15 amino acids. Trimming shortened V by 5 bases and J by 8 bases, and 21 bases separated the two germline ends. The CDR3 sequence: CASSTTTAGGGGYTF. The CDR3 coding sequence is TGTGCCAGCAGTACGACAACCGCGGGGGGGGGAGGCTACACCTTC.

The table lists this clonotype with many counts. The J gene is TRBJ1-1, the V gene TRBV29-1; TRBD1 is a possible D gene (5 bases). CDR1 and CDR2 from the germline V gene are SQVTM and ANQGSEA. V was shortened by 5 bases and J by 3 bases, with 16 bases between the two germline ends. The CDR3 has 14 amino acids. CDR3 loop: CSVTFTGSYTEAFF. In nucleotides, the CDR3 is TGCAGCGTTACTTTTACAGGTTCTTACACTGAAGCTTTCTTT.

The gene calls are TRBV20-1 and TRBJ1-4, with 8 bases matching TRBD1. Trimming cost V 6 bases and J 9 bases; bases outside gene matches: 12. The CDR3 has 14 amino acids. Germline lookup yields CDR1 DFQATT and CDR2 SNEGSKA (reference sequence). The CDR3 sequence is CSAHDRGAGKKLFF. CDR3 nucleotides: TGCAGTGCCCACGACAGGGGCGCGGGGAAAAAACTGTTTTTT.

This chain links TRBV11-2 with TRBJ1-5; no clear D. Germline values: CDR1 SGHAT, CDR2 FQNNGV. The CDR3 has 12 amino acids. V was clipped by 3 bases and J by 9 bases, with 9 bases between them. CDR3 sequence: CASSFEGGPQHF. As DNA, the CDR3 is TGTGCCAGCAGCTTTGAGGGAGGGCCCCAGCATTTT.

This clonotype was counted ten times or more. The J gene is TRBJ1-4, the V gene TRBV29-1; D might be TRBD1 (5 bases). Germline assignment: CDR1 SQVTM and CDR2 ANQGSEA. The CDR3 is 12 amino acids. Trimming stripped 4 bases from V and 7 bases from J, with 10 bases between. The CDR3 DNA is TGCAGCGTTGCAGGGATTGGTGAAAAACTGTTTTTT. Amino acids: CSVAGIGEKLFF.

CDR3 nucleotide sequence: TGTGCCAGCAGTTACGGGACAGGGGTAGAGACCATATATTTT. Translated: CASSYGTGVETIYF. V and J are TRBV6-2 or TRBV6-3 and TRBJ1-3, with 10 bases fitting TRBD1. This CDR3 has 14 residues. Per the germline V gene, CDR1 is MNHEY and CDR2 is SVGEGT. The trim removed 2 bases at V and 10 bases at J, leaving 5 bases unmatched.

To note about this clonotype: Being one base from a much bigger clone, this may be a read error. The rearrangement joins TRBV7-9 to TRBJ1-5, with TRBD1 matching over 7 bases. The V and J ends lost 5 bases and 6 bases, in that order; junction bases with no gene match: 4. Germline V CDR1 and CDR2: SEHNR, FQNEAQ (reference sequence). The length of the CDR3 is 13 residues. CDR3 sequence: CASSTGVIQPQHF. The CDR3 DNA sequence: TGTGCCAGCAGCACAGGGGTGATTCAGCCCCAGCATTTT. Combining the CDR3 with reference TRBV7-9 and TRBJ1-5 gives the whole variable domain DTGVSQNPRHKITKRGQNVTFRCDPISEHNRLYWYRQTLGQGPEFLTYFQNEAQLEKSRLLSDRFSAERPKGSFSTLEIQRTEQGDSAMYLCASSTGVIQPQHFGDGTRLSIL.

Points on this clonotype: One end of the junction is discordant with germline, which a read error may explain. This chain connects TRBV29-1 to TRBJ2-6; 8 positions agree with TRBD1. This CDR3 has 11 amino acids. CDR1 SQVTM and CDR2 ANQGSEA come from the germline V gene. DNA for the CDR3: TGCAGCGTACGACAGGGGATGACTGAAGCTTTC. Translating gives CSVRQGMTEAF.

This clonotype was seen a handful of times. The rearrangement joins TRBV15 to TRBJ1-5; 9 nucleotides line up with TRBD1. The CDR3 sequence is 14 residues long. Germline loops: CDR1 LNHNV, CDR2 YYDKDF (reference sequence). V lost 5 bases and J lost 5; bases outside the gene matches: 4. Here the CDR3 DNA reads TGTGCCACCAGCCGGGACAGGGTGGATCAGCCCCAGCATTTT. Residues: CATSRDRVDQPQHF.

The sample holds a few counts of this clonotype. V and J are TRBV5-1 and TRBJ2-2; a possible D gene is TRBD1 (5 bases). Trimming removed 0 bases from V and 7 bases from J, with 7 bases in between. The CDR3 is 13 residues long. In germline, CDR1 is SGHRS, CDR2 YFSETQ. The CDR3 DNA is TGCGCCAGCAGCTTGGCAGGGAACGGGGAGCTGTTTTTT. Residues: CASSLAGNGELFF.

This clonotype was counted many times. In DNA form, the CDR3 reads TGTGCCAGCAGCTGGGACAACCGAAATTCACCCCTCCACTTT. Amino acid sequence: CASSWDNRNSPLHF. The chain joins TRBV7-9 to TRBJ1-6; the D gene is possibly TRBD1 (6 bases). The CDR3 covers 14 residues. Per germline, CDR1 SEHNR and CDR2 FQNEAQ (reference sequence). V lost 4 bases, J lost 7 bases, and 11 bases lay in between. The full variable domain, its missing parts supplied by reference TRBV7-9 and TRBJ1-6, is DTGVSQNPRHKITKRGQNVTFRCDPISEHNRLYWYRQTLGQGPEFLTYFQNEAQLEKSRLLSDRFSAERPKGSFSTLEIQRTEQGDSAMYLCASSWDNRNSPLHFGNGTRLTVT.

This chain connects TRBV20-1 to TRBJ1-1; D not resolved. The germline V gene encodes CDR1 DFQATT and CDR2 SNEGSKA (reference sequence). The CDR3 is 14 residues long. The V end lost 0 bases, the J end lost 6 bases, and 14 bases lay between the germline ends. The CDR3 reads CSARDFGVWSEAFF. The CDR3 nucleotides read TGCAGTGCTAGAGATTTCGGGGTTTGGTCTGAAGCTTTCTTT.

In its sample, this clonotype was seen a few times. CDR3 nucleotides: TGTGCCAGTAGTAGCGTTCGCGTGGGCAATCAGCCCCAGCATTTT. Encoded protein: CASSSVRVGNQPQHF. This chain joins TRBV19 and TRBJ1-5, with D hard to call. This CDR3 spans 15 amino acids. Per the germline V gene, CDR1 is LNHDA and CDR2 is SQIVND (reference sequence). V was clipped by 4 bases and J by 2 bases, with 12 bases between them.

V and J are TRBV12-3 or TRBV12-4 and TRBJ1-6; D may be TRBD1 (5 bases). V lost 5 bases and J lost 7, with 12 bases in between. The CDR3 is 14 amino acids. In DNA form, the CDR3 reads TGTGCCAGCAGTCCCGGGGGGGTAAATTCACCCCTCCACTTT. The encoded protein is CASSPGGVNSPLHF.

This clonotype came up once. The chain links TRBV19 to TRBJ2-7; D ambiguous. V was cut by 9 bases and J by 0 bases, with 21 bases left in between. Per the germline V gene, CDR1 is LNHDA and CDR2 is SQIVND (reference sequence). This CDR3 region has 16 residues. CDR3 in DNA: TGTGCCAGCAGTCCCTTAGCAGCCCTAAGCTCCTACGAGCAGTACTTC. It yields the protein CASSPLAALSSYEQYF.

This chain links TRBV10-3 with TRBJ1-1; 11 nucleotides align to TRBD1. The V gene end was trimmed by 7 bases and the J gene end by 6 bases; junction bases not matched to a gene: 7. The CDR3 runs 14 residues. Per germline, CDR1 ENHRY and CDR2 SYGVKD. Here the CDR3 reads CAIKLGQGGAEAFF. CDR3 nucleotide sequence: TGTGCCATCAAGTTGGGACAGGGGGGCGCTGAAGCTTTCTTT.

This clonotype appeared many times. The CDR3 DNA is TGTGCCAGCAGCTCGTCTGCAGGGTCGGAGACCCAGTACTTC. Translating gives CASSSSAGSETQYF. The J gene is TRBJ2-5, the V gene TRBV7-9, with TRBD1 as a possible D gene (5 bases). With 4 bases removed from V and 5 bases from J, the gap between germline ends came to 14 bases. This CDR3 region has 14 residues. Germline assignment: CDR1 SEHNR and CDR2 FQNEAQ (reference sequence).

With regard to this clonotype: This may be a read error, as it is one base from a much larger clone. V is TRBV29-1 and J is TRBJ2-2; 11 nucleotides align to TRBD2. The CDR3 length is 13 residues. CDR1 and CDR2 from the germline V gene are SQVTM and ANQGSEA. In DNA, the CDR3 is TGCAGCGTCTATAGCGGGAGGGCCGGGGAGCTGCTTTTT. As protein: CSVYSGRAGELLF.